These T cell receptor beta chains were read from a single sample in a study of blood T cell repertoires in COVID-19. TCRdb's table, derived via immunoSEQ multiplex PCR, lists solely in-frame clones and lacks some. The profile shows some 390,000 clones, approximately 90% of them singletons. The sample was PBMCs or T cells enriched from blood (not recorded which). The source is a man aged 25 to 40 who had recovered from COVID-19. The CDR3 runs from the conserved cysteine through the conserved F or W. The D gene is left open where the match is weak. Expanded clones are given a class, and other clones once, few, many or no size at all.

>TRBJ2-1|-|TRBV24-1|-|14
CATSDPGSYNEQFF
TGTGCCACCAGTGATCCCGGCTCCTACAATGAGCAGTTCTTC
>TRBJ1-6|-|TRBV27|TRBD1|18
CASSLRTGFESYNSPLHF
TGTGCCAGCAGTTTACGGACAGGGTTTGAGTCCTATAATTCACCCCTCCACTTT
>TRBJ2-5|once|TRBV2|TRBD1|13
CASRGGQGRDPYF
TGTGCCAGCAGGGGCGGACAGGGAAGAGACCCCTACTTC
>TRBJ1-3|-|TRBV27|-|16
CASSLSAGLSGNTIYF
TGTGCCAGCAGTTTATCTGCAGGCCTCTCTGGAAACACCATATATTTT
>TRBJ1-5|-|TRBV18|-|12
CASSSQEGPQHF
TGTGCCAGCTCATCACAGGAGGGTCCCCAGCATTTT
>TRBJ1-1|-|TRBV7-2|-|13
CASSLGRGAEAFF
TGTGCCAGCAGCTTAGGGAGGGGAGCTGAAGCTTTCTTT
>TRBJ1-1|-|TRBV9|TRBD1|15
CASSGGQALMDEAFF
TGTGCCAGCAGCGGGGGACAGGCCTTAATGGATGAAGCTTTCTTT
>TRBJ2-1|once|TRBV9|TRBD2|15
CASSVDSGSLNEQFF
TGTGCCAGCAGCGTAGATAGCGGGAGCCTCAATGAGCAGTTCTTC
>TRBJ2-3|-|TRBV28|-|11
CASSRRSTQYF
TGTGCCAGCAGCCGGAGAAGTACGCAGTATTTT
>TRBJ1-6|-|TRBV19|TRBD1|14
CASNKRQGGSPLHF
TGTGCCAGTAATAAAAGACAGGGAGGTTCACCCCTCCACTTT
>TRBJ2-7|-|TRBV13|-|14
CASSEQELPYEQYF
TGTGCCAGCAGTGAACAGGAACTCCCCTACGAGCAGTACTTC
>TRBJ1-1|-|TRBV18|TRBD1|14
CASSPTGLNTEAFF
TGTGCCAGCTCACCGACAGGGCTGAACACTGAAGCTTTCTTT
>TRBJ2-5|once|TRBV4-1|TRBD2|16
CASSQGLAGVGQTQYF
TGCGCCAGCAGCCAAGGACTAGCGGGAGTTGGCCAGACCCAGTACTTC
>TRBJ1-1|-|TRBV19|TRBD1|16
CASTNPDRGPHTEAFF
TGTGCCAGTACCAACCCGGACAGGGGGCCCCACACTGAAGCTTTCTTT
>TRBJ1-1|-|TRBV18|TRBD1|17
CASSPSLLGQGSTEAFF
TGTGCCAGCTCACCTAGCTTATTGGGACAGGGGAGCACTGAAGCTTTCTTT
>TRBJ2-7|once|TRBV3-1/TRBV3-2|TRBD1|15
CASSPRQGRSYEQYF
TGTGCCAGCAGCCCTCGACAGGGAAGGTCCTACGAGCAGTACTTC
>TRBJ2-1|-|TRBV27|TRBD2|19
CASKVATSGYFSSYNEQFF
TGTGCCAGCAAGGTTGCGACTAGCGGGTACTTTAGCTCCTACAATGAGCAGTTCTTC
>TRBJ2-7|once|TRBV27|TRBD2|13
CASSFGGDGEQYF
TGTGCCAGCAGTTTTGGGGGGGACGGCGAGCAGTACTTC
>TRBJ1-2|-|TRBV9|-|14
CASSVVEEPYGYTF
TGTGCCAGCAGCGTAGTTGAGGAACCCTATGGCTACACCTTC
>TRBJ1-5|-|TRBV12-3/TRBV12-4|-|11
CASSTGQPQHF
TGTGCCAGCAGTACCGGTCAGCCCCAGCATTTT
>TRBJ1-2|few|TRBV25-1|TRBD1|13
CASSDPDRDGYTF
TGTGCCAGCAGTGATCCTGACAGGGATGGCTACACCTTC
>TRBJ2-4|few|TRBV28|-|15
CASRVGGAAKNIQYF
TGTGCCAGCAGGGTGGGGGGAGCGGCCAAAAACATTCAGTACTTC
>TRBJ2-4|-|TRBV7-2|-|13
CASSGLEKNIQYF
TGTGCCAGCAGCGGACTGGAGAAAAACATTCAGTACTTC
>TRBJ1-6|few|TRBV28|-|14
CASRPGTYNSPLHF
TGTGCCAGCAGACCGGGAACATATAATTCACCCCTCCACTTT
>TRBJ1-4|-|TRBV7-3|TRBD1|15
CASSSSGTGNEKLFF
TGTGCCAGCAGCTCCTCCGGGACAGGGAATGAAAAACTGTTTTTT
>TRBJ1-3|-|TRBV5-1|-|15
CASSPGQQGGNTIYF
TGCGCCAGCAGCCCTGGACAGCAGGGTGGAAACACCATATATTTT
>TRBJ2-1|-|TRBV12-3/TRBV12-4|TRBD1|13
CASSFGQGQEQFF
TGTGCCAGCAGTTTCGGACAGGGGCAAGAGCAGTTCTTC
>TRBJ2-7|few|TRBV4-1|TRBD2|16
CASSQDPGLAGGEQYF
TGCGCCAGCAGCCAAGATCCCGGACTAGCGGGGGGCGAGCAGTACTTC
>TRBJ1-2|once|TRBV19|-|16
CASSMAQARLDYGYTF
TGTGCCAGTAGTATGGCCCAGGCAAGATTGGACTATGGCTACACCTTC
>TRBJ2-1|-|TRBV25-1|-|15
CASSPETHSYNEQFF
TGTGCCAGCAGTCCAGAAACGCACTCCTACAATGAGCAGTTCTTC
>TRBJ2-1|-|TRBV7-8|TRBD2|14
CASKLQREDNEQFF
TGTGCCAGCAAATTACAGCGGGAGGACAATGAGCAGTTCTTC
>TRBJ2-3|-|TRBV15|-|17
CATSSRRDSPSTDTQYF
TGTGCCACCAGCTCTAGGAGGGACAGCCCTAGCACAGATACGCAGTATTTT
>TRBJ2-7|few|TRBV7-6|TRBD2|13
CASSSLAGDEQYF
TGTGCCAGCAGCTCACTAGCGGGAGATGAGCAGTACTTC
>TRBJ2-1|-|TRBV7-9|-|16
CASSSKSVAPYNEQFF
TGTGCCAGCAGCTCCAAGAGCGTAGCCCCCTACAATGAGCAGTTCTTC
>TRBJ1-1|-|TRBV5-1|TRBD1|15
CASSLADRGNTEAFF
TGCGCCAGCAGCTTGGCGGACAGGGGAAACACTGAAGCTTTCTTT
>TRBJ1-1|-|TRBV19|-|14
CATRRGQMNTEAFF
TGTGCCACTCGGAGGGGTCAAATGAACACTGAAGCTTTCTTT
>TRBJ1-1|-|TRBV6-2/TRBV6-3|-|15
CASSSAGAPNTEAFF
TGTGCCAGCAGTTCAGCAGGGGCTCCGAACACTGAAGCTTTCTTT
>TRBJ1-5|-|TRBV5-6|-|16
CASSLFGDYSNQPQHF
TGTGCCAGCAGCTTGTTTGGAGATTATAGCAATCAGCCCCAGCATTTT
>TRBJ2-7|-|TRBV28|-|11
CASRQGYEQYF
TGTGCCAGCCGTCAGGGGTACGAGCAGTACTTC
>TRBJ2-2|-|TRBV4-1|-|15
CASKRSGEYAGELFF
TGCGCCAGCAAAAGGTCCGGGGAGTACGCCGGGGAGCTGTTTTTT
>TRBJ2-2|-|TRBV6-6|-|13
CASKGLFAGELFF
TGTGCCAGCAAAGGACTATTTGCTGGGGAGCTGTTTTTT
>TRBJ2-1|-|TRBV28|-|14
CASSFLGGESEQFF
TGTGCCAGCAGTTTTCTAGGGGGGGAGAGTGAGCAGTTCTTC
>TRBJ2-7|-|TRBV30|-|15
CAWSRWRDSSYEQYF
TGTGCCTGGAGTAGGTGGCGGGATAGCTCCTACGAGCAGTACTTC
>TRBJ1-5|few|TRBV6-5|-|13
CASSPGLNQPQHF
TGTGCCAGCAGTCCGGGACTAAATCAGCCCCAGCATTTT